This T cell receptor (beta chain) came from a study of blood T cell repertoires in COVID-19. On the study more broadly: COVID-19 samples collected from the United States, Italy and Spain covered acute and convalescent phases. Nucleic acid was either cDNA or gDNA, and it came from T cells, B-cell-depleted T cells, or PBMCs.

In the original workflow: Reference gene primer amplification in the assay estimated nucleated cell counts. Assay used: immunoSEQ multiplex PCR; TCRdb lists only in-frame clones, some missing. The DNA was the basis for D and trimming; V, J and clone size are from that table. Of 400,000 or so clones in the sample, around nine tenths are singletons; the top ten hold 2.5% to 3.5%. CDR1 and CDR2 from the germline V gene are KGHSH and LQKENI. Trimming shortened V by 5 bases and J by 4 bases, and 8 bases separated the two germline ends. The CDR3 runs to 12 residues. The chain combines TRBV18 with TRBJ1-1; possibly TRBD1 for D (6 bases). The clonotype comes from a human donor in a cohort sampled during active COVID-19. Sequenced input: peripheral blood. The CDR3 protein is CASSKQGTEAFF. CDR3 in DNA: TGTGCCAGCTCAAAACAGGGCACTGAAGCTTTCTTT.